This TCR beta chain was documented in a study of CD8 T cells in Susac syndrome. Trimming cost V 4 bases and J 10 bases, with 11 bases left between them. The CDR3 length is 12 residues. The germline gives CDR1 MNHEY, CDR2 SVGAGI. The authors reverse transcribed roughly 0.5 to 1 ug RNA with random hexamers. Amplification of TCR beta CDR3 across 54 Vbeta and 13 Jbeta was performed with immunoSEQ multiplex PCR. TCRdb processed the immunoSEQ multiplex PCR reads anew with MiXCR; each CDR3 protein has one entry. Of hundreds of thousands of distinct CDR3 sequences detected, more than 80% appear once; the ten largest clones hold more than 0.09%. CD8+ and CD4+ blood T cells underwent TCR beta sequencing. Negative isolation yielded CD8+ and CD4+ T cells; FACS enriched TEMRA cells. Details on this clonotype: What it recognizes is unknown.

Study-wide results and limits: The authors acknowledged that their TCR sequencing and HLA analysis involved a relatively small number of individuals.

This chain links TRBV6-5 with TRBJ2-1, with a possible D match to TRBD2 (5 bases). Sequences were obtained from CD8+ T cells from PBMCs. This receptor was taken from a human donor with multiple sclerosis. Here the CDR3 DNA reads TGTGCCAGCAGTTCGGCTCCGGGAGAGCAGTTCTTC. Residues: CASSSAPGEQFF.